This is a list of T cell receptor beta chains from one sample in a study of blood T cell repertoires in COVID-19. Method: immunoSEQ multiplex PCR; TCRdb's copy keeps in-frame clones and lacks some. The sample lists 95,000 to 150,000 clones; over 60% were seen once. Sequencing was performed on peripheral blood. The receptors come from a woman older than 75 with acute or convalescent COVID-19. CDR3s leave out the opening cysteine and the closing phenylalanine or tryptophan. The order of the fields is D gene, V gene, CDR3 protein. D genes are given only for firm matches.

>TRBD1|TRBV25-1
ASKNRGRGITEAF
>TRBD2|TRBV9
ASSVGSGTNEQY
>NA|TRBV7-3
ASSLMAGQETQY
>NA|TRBV6-2/TRBV6-3
ASSSATVLYNEQF
>NA|TRBV4-3
ASSQDSEIRGGYT
>TRBD1|TRBV25-1
ASSIGTGSISGELF
>TRBD1|TRBV5-1
ASSLNRGDTQY
>NA|TRBV7-6
ASSLARGRQETQY
>TRBD2|TRBV5-8
ASSTGLAGGHGEQF
>NA|TRBV7-2
ASSLSSDTQY
>NA|TRBV18
ASSPVEPSNTEAF
>TRBD1|TRBV5-1
ASSLEGQGSDEQY
>NA|TRBV3-1/TRBV3-2
ASSHRTNTDTQY
>NA|TRBV30
ACDDLTGSSYNSPLH
>NA|TRBV28
ASRPQGFPYNEQF
>NA|TRBV19
ASSHPPRYRENIQY
>NA|TRBV5-6
ASRHQTQGYNYGYT
>TRBD1|TRBV11-3
ASRSTGDPNTEAF
>TRBD1|TRBV9
ASRPGQDQPQH
>NA|TRBV3-1/TRBV3-2
ASSHQGGTNEKLF
>NA|TRBV6-2/TRBV6-3
ASSYFGGTEAF
>NA|TRBV6-5
ASSPPGGLRETQY
>TRBD1|TRBV5-1
ASSSGQGGETQY
>NA|TRBV5-1
ASSSYSRVQETQY
>TRBD1|TRBV2
ASSDISGGTQY
>TRBD1|TRBV7-8
ASSRTGYSNQPQH
>NA|TRBV18
ASSAAGEYEKLF
>TRBD2|TRBV4-1
ASSQDSTAGDVTDTQY
>TRBD1|TRBV24-1
ATSDEGQDLNQPQH
>NA|TRBV30
AWSLKASDTQY
>NA|TRBV27
ASSPFALGDNQPQH
>NA|TRBV6-1
ASSESPRQF
>NA|TRBV10-1
ASSVDRGLEIQY
>NA|TRBV5-5
ASSYMTGEETQY
>TRBD1|TRBV5-6
ASSLAWQGGRVYGYT
>TRBD1|TRBV23-1
AQQAGQGDYEQY
>TRBD1|TRBV7-7
ASSSSPRGLGDTQY
>TRBD2|TRBV7-2
ASSSLTSGRVSTDTQY
>TRBD1|TRBV9
ASSPRDRDNTEAF
>NA|TRBV21-1
ASISSGRRQTGELF
>TRBD2|TRBV28
ASSLGLLQETQY
>NA|TRBV18
ASKITATADYEQY
>NA|TRBV11-2
ASSLTPAGNQPQH
>TRBD2|TRBV7-9
ASGGRASNTDTQY
>NA|TRBV20-1
SVKGAYEQY
>NA|TRBV6-6
ASRTGPGELF
>TRBD2|TRBV6-2/TRBV6-3
ASSYSLAEPNTGELF
>TRBD2|TRBV9
ASSERGLGQETQY